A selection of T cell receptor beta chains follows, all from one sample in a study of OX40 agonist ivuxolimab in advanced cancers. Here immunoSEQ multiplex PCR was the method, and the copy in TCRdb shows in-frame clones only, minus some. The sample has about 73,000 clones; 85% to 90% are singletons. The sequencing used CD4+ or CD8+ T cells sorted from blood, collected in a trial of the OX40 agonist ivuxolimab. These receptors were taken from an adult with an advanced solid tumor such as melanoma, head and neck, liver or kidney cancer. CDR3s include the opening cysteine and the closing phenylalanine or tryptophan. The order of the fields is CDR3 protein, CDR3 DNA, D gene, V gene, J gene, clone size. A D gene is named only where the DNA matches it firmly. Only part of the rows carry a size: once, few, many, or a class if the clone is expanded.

CDR3aa: CASSSGSWTDTQYF
CDR3nt: TGTGCCAGTAGTAGCGGGAGTTGGACAGATACGCAGTATTTT
d_gene: TRBD2
v_gene: TRBV19
j_gene: TRBJ2-3
abundance: .

CDR3aa: CASVGQGETQYF
CDR3nt: TGTGCCAGCGTCGGACAGGGTGAGACCCAGTACTTC
d_gene: TRBD1
v_gene: TRBV7-9
j_gene: TRBJ2-5
abundance: once

CDR3aa: CASDTGGRTPQHF
CDR3nt: TGTGCCAGTGATACAGGGGGGAGAACGCCCCAGCATTTT
d_gene: TRBD1
v_gene: TRBV19
j_gene: TRBJ1-5
abundance: .

CDR3aa: CASSPGTSGTKNIQYF
CDR3nt: TGTGCCAGCAGCCCCGGGACTAGCGGGACCAAAAACATTCAGTACTTC
d_gene: TRBD2
v_gene: TRBV7-9
j_gene: TRBJ2-4
abundance: .

CDR3aa: CASSIQGAIGAGELFF
CDR3nt: TGTGCCAGCAGCATACAGGGAGCGATTGGGGCCGGGGAGCTGTTTTTT
d_gene: .
v_gene: TRBV9
j_gene: TRBJ2-2
abundance: .

CDR3aa: CASSASGSYNEQFF
CDR3nt: TGTGCCAGCAGTGCTAGCGGGAGTTACAATGAGCAGTTCTTC
d_gene: TRBD2
v_gene: TRBV25-1
j_gene: TRBJ2-1
abundance: .

CDR3aa: CASRSPGTNEKLFF
CDR3nt: TGCGCCAGCAGGTCCCCCGGTACTAATGAAAAACTGTTTTTT
d_gene: .
v_gene: TRBV4-1
j_gene: TRBJ1-4
abundance: .

CDR3aa: CASSLIASGNFYEQYF
CDR3nt: TGTGCCAGCAGTTTAATCGCTAGCGGGAATTTCTACGAGCAGTACTTC
d_gene: TRBD2
v_gene: TRBV28
j_gene: TRBJ2-7
abundance: .

CDR3aa: CASKGLAGVNEQFF
CDR3nt: TGTGCCAGCAAGGGACTAGCGGGAGTTAATGAGCAGTTCTTC
d_gene: TRBD2
v_gene: TRBV6-6
j_gene: TRBJ2-1
abundance: .

CDR3aa: CASSQRGLAGGSAQYF
CDR3nt: TGTGCCAGCAGCCAAAGAGGTTTAGCGGGAGGCAGTGCGCAGTATTTT
d_gene: TRBD2
v_gene: TRBV4-2
j_gene: TRBJ2-3
abundance: .

CDR3aa: CASRPLAGTSAYEQYF
CDR3nt: TGTGCCAGCAGACCTCTAGCGGGAACTTCGGCCTACGAGCAGTACTTC
d_gene: TRBD2
v_gene: TRBV27
j_gene: TRBJ2-7
abundance: .

CDR3aa: CAWSGGTMNTEAFF
CDR3nt: TGTGCCTGGAGTGGAGGGACAATGAACACTGAAGCTTTCTTT
d_gene: .
v_gene: TRBV30
j_gene: TRBJ1-1
abundance: .

CDR3aa: CASSIVASGTLPYEQYF
CDR3nt: TGTGCCAGTAGTATAGTCGCTAGCGGGACGCTCCCCTACGAGCAGTACTTC
d_gene: TRBD2
v_gene: TRBV19
j_gene: TRBJ2-7
abundance: .

CDR3aa: CASSVGQRNYEQYF
CDR3nt: TGTGCCAGCAGTGTCGGACAGCGTAATTACGAGCAGTACTTC
d_gene: .
v_gene: TRBV6-1
j_gene: TRBJ2-7
abundance: .

CDR3aa: CASKGTGNSPLHF
CDR3nt: TGTGCCAGCAAGGGGACAGGAAATTCACCCCTCCACTTT
d_gene: TRBD1
v_gene: TRBV2
j_gene: TRBJ1-6
abundance: few

CDR3aa: CASSEGSNEQFF
CDR3nt: TGCGCCAGCAGTGAAGGGAGCAATGAGCAGTTCTTC
d_gene: .
v_gene: TRBV10-2
j_gene: TRBJ2-1
abundance: .

CDR3aa: CASSDPGQGATYEQYF
CDR3nt: TGTGCCAGCAGTGATCCGGGACAGGGGGCCACCTACGAGCAGTACTTC
d_gene: TRBD1
v_gene: TRBV2
j_gene: TRBJ2-7
abundance: once

CDR3aa: CASSPTSGYTDTQYF
CDR3nt: TGTGCCAGCAGCCCAACTAGCGGATACACAGATACGCAGTATTTT
d_gene: TRBD2
v_gene: TRBV7-9
j_gene: TRBJ2-3
abundance: .

CDR3aa: CASSQDYSYNEQFF
CDR3nt: TGTGCCAGCAGCCAAGATTATAGCTACAATGAGCAGTTCTTC
d_gene: .
v_gene: TRBV4-2
j_gene: TRBJ2-1
abundance: .

CDR3aa: CASSPRDRGGFEQFF
CDR3nt: TGTGCCAGCAGTCCTAGGGACAGGGGAGGCTTTGAGCAGTTCTTC
d_gene: TRBD1
v_gene: TRBV11-3
j_gene: TRBJ2-1
abundance: .

CDR3aa: CASSLVAGQGATGYTF
CDR3nt: TGTGCCAGCAGCTTAGTCGCAGGACAGGGGGCTACCGGCTACACCTTC
d_gene: TRBD1
v_gene: TRBV7-8
j_gene: TRBJ1-2
abundance: .

CDR3aa: CASQKWDRGGETQYF
CDR3nt: TGCGCCAGCCAAAAATGGGACAGGGGTGGCGAGACCCAGTACTTC
d_gene: TRBD1
v_gene: TRBV5-1
j_gene: TRBJ2-5
abundance: .

CDR3aa: CASSMAGGRDYGYTF
CDR3nt: TGTGCCAGTAGTATGGCTGGGGGAAGGGACTATGGCTACACCTTC
d_gene: .
v_gene: TRBV19
j_gene: TRBJ1-2
abundance: few

CDR3aa: CASAGGEKLFF
CDR3nt: TGTGCCAGCGCGGGCGGGGAAAAACTGTTTTTT
d_gene: .
v_gene: TRBV2
j_gene: TRBJ1-4
abundance: .

CDR3aa: CSVAGGSNQPQHF
CDR3nt: TGCAGCGTTGCGGGGGGTAGCAATCAGCCCCAGCATTTT
d_gene: .
v_gene: TRBV29-1
j_gene: TRBJ1-5
abundance: .

CDR3aa: CASSPDSGGGWETQYF
CDR3nt: TGCGCCAGCAGCCCCGATAGCGGGGGGGGTTGGGAGACCCAGTACTTC
d_gene: TRBD2
v_gene: TRBV5-1
j_gene: TRBJ2-5
abundance: .

CDR3aa: CASSLEGTSGRGNTGELFF
CDR3nt: TGCGCCAGCAGCTTGGAGGGGACTAGCGGGAGGGGAAACACCGGGGAGCTGTTTTTT
d_gene: TRBD2
v_gene: TRBV5-1
j_gene: TRBJ2-2
abundance: .

CDR3aa: CATSRGETQYF
CDR3nt: TGTGCCACCAGCAGAGGAGAGACCCAGTACTTC
d_gene: .
v_gene: TRBV15
j_gene: TRBJ2-5
abundance: .

CDR3aa: CASSSIGTGANYGYTF
CDR3nt: TGTGCCAGCAGCTCCATAGGTACAGGGGCTAACTATGGCTACACCTTC
d_gene: TRBD1
v_gene: TRBV5-4
j_gene: TRBJ1-2
abundance: .

CDR3aa: CASSLVRDTQYF
CDR3nt: TGTGCCAGCAGCTTAGTCAGAGATACGCAGTATTTT
d_gene: .
v_gene: TRBV7-9
j_gene: TRBJ2-3
abundance: .

CDR3aa: CASSLRTGGDGYTF
CDR3nt: TGTGCCAGTAGCCTGAGGACAGGGGGAGATGGCTACACCTTC
d_gene: TRBD1
v_gene: TRBV19
j_gene: TRBJ1-2
abundance: .

CDR3aa: CASIVDRGPLEQYF
CDR3nt: TGTGCCAGCATAGTGGACAGGGGCCCTCTGGAGCAGTACTTC
d_gene: TRBD1
v_gene: TRBV2
j_gene: TRBJ2-7
abundance: .

CDR3aa: CASSVLSYGYTF
CDR3nt: TGTGCCAGCAGTGTTTTGAGCTATGGCTACACCTTC
d_gene: .
v_gene: TRBV2
j_gene: TRBJ1-2
abundance: .

CDR3aa: CASSPVGVNTEAFF
CDR3nt: TGTGCCAGCAGCCCGGTAGGGGTGAACACTGAAGCTTTCTTT
d_gene: .
v_gene: TRBV11-2
j_gene: TRBJ1-1
abundance: .

CDR3aa: CASQGTSGRAGNEQFF
CDR3nt: TGTGCATCCCAAGGGACTAGCGGGAGGGCCGGGAATGAGCAGTTCTTC
d_gene: TRBD2
v_gene: TRBV10-3
j_gene: TRBJ2-1
abundance: once

CDR3aa: CASSPRATSGPEQYF
CDR3nt: TGTGCCAGCTCACCAAGGGCCACTAGCGGTCCCGAGCAGTACTTC
d_gene: TRBD2
v_gene: TRBV18
j_gene: TRBJ2-7
abundance: .

CDR3aa: CASSVTTSGSTGTDTQYF
CDR3nt: TGTGCCAGCAGCGTGACGACTAGCGGGAGTACCGGGACAGATACGCAGTATTTT
d_gene: TRBD2
v_gene: TRBV9
j_gene: TRBJ2-3
abundance: .